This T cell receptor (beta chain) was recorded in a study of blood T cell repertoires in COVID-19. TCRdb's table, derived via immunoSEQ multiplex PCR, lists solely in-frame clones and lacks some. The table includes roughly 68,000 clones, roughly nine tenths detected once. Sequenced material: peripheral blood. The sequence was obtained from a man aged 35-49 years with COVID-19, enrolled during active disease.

CDR3 sequence reads: CASSPRGANTGELFF. As DNA, the CDR3 is TGTGCCAGCAGTCCACGGGGTGCGAACACCGGGGAGCTGTTTTTT. The J gene is TRBJ2-2, the V gene TRBV2; a weak D match, TRBD2 (5 bases). The CDR3 totals 15 residues. V lost 5 bases and J lost 0, with 10 bases in between. Germline V lookup: CDR1 SNHLY, CDR2 FYNNEI.